Following are 2 T cell receptor beta chains from one sample sequenced in a study of blood T cell repertoires in COVID-19 (TCRdb year 2020). Library preparation was by the immunoSEQ multiplex PCR assay. What TCRdb holds here is the immuneACCESS table cut down to in-frame rearrangements. Part of the clones is not present; checked against another copy, under half of the missing clones reflect an unresolved V gene, and the others are unexplained. In all, the sample holds roughly 180,000 clones, and 65% to 90% of those were seen once. The top ten clones comprise about 10% of the sample. Source material: PBMCs or T cells enriched from blood (not recorded which). All receptors come from a man aged 35 to 55 who had recovered from COVID-19.

This clone was seen a single time. The J gene is TRBJ2-1, the V gene TRBV7-9, with 14 bases lining up with TRBD2. Unmatched junction bases numbered 5, after V lost 3 bases and J lost 4 bases. The CDR3 is 17 residues long. Germline values: CDR1 SEHNR, CDR2 FQNEAQ (reference sequence). In nucleotides, the CDR3 is TGTGCCAGCAGCTTGGGACTAGCGGGAGAAGGGTACAATGAGCAGTTCTTC. Its protein product is CASSLGLAGEGYNEQFF.

V gene TRBV7-8 combines with J gene TRBJ1-1, with TRBD1 as a possible D gene (5 bases). The CDR3 consists of 15 residues. Germline loops: CDR1 SGHVS, CDR2 FQNEAQ. V was shortened by 1 base and J by 1 base, with 10 bases between the two germline ends. This CDR3 is CASSLVNGGNTEAFF. The CDR3 DNA reads TGTGCCAGCAGCTTAGTTAACGGGGGGAACACTGAAGCTTTCTTT.